This TCR beta chain was captured by sequencing in a study of cytomegalovirus exposure and HLA in healthy donors. Study in general: From HLA-typed donors, an early data release held approximately 85 million unique TCRs.

Points from the study as a whole: Earlier analysis yielded a pattern in which most TCR beta V segments were productive about 90% or about 30% of the time. In a later analysis, DRB1 alleles had the most associated TCRs; HLA-C alleles the fewest. Sequencing probably produced one cluster of sequence variants that were highly shared.

CDR3 length equals 14 residues. In germline, CDR1 is MNHEY, CDR2 SVGAGI. V was pared by 5 bases and J by 6 bases, with 13 bases between. PCR primers comprised 60 Vbeta and 13 Jbeta primers. Measured with immunoSEQ multiplex PCR; TCRdb has only the in-frame clones, and not every one. The sample shows around 250,000 clones, 81% of them seen only once. About this clone: Its antigen remains unknown.

Sequencing input: PBMCs. The source is a woman between 55 and 75 years old in good health and CMV-seropositive. J is TRBJ1-4 and V is TRBV6-5; D gene unclear. The DNA of the CDR3 is TGTGCCAGCAGTGGCCGCACCCTGGATGAAAAACTGTTTTTT. Its translation: CASSGRTLDEKLFF.